These 19 T cell receptor beta chains were sequenced from one sample in a study of shared clonotypes between healthy human individuals. Only in-frame clones appear in the TCRdb table, and some are missing; sequencing was by immunoSEQ multiplex PCR. This table holds 2,100,000 or so clones, 90% to 96% found once. Sequenced: naive CD4+ T cells sorted from blood. Stated subset: CD45RA+ positively selected. Receptor source: a man aged 18 to 30 in good health.

This rearrangement joins TRBV19 to TRBJ2-1, with 10 bases fitting TRBD2. The CDR3 has 21 residues. Per germline, CDR1 LNHDA and CDR2 SQIVND (reference sequence). Trimming cost V 2 bases and J 0 bases; bases outside gene matches: 16. The CDR3 DNA reads TGTGCCAGTAGTATAAGGCCCTGGGGTAGCGGGAGGACCGACTCCTACAATGAGCAGTTCTTC. It yields the protein CASSIRPWGSGRTDSYNEQFF.

The V gene is TRBV2, the J gene TRBJ2-3, with D possibly matching TRBD1 (6 bases). This CDR3 contains 11 residues. The germline V gene encodes CDR1 SNHLY and CDR2 FYNNEI. Trimming stripped 1 base from V and 15 bases from J, with 11 bases between. Written as DNA, the CDR3 is TGTGCCAGCAGTGAAGGGCAGGGGTACTATTTT. Translated: CASSEGQGYYF. Combining the CDR3 with reference TRBV2 and TRBJ2-3 gives the whole variable domain EPEVTQTPSHQVTQMGQEVILRCVPISNHLYFYWYRQILGQKVEFLVSFYNNEISEKSEIFDDQFSVERPDGSNFTLKIRSTKLEDSAMYFCASSEGQGYYFGPGTRLTVL.

The rearrangement links TRBV5-1 to TRBJ1-2, with a weak D call TRBD1 (6 bases). The CDR3 is 14 amino acids. Trimming removed 3 bases at V and 4 bases at J, with 13 bases between. Germline V lookup: CDR1 SGHRS, CDR2 YFSETQ. The CDR3 DNA reads TGCGCCAGCAGCTCCCAAACAGGGATCTATGGCTACACCTTC. It codes for CASSSQTGIYGYTF.

This clone was counted a single time. J is TRBJ2-7 and V is TRBV14; 14 bases line up with TRBD2. Germline lookup yields CDR1 SGHDN and CDR2 FVKESK. V lost 3 bases to trimming and J lost 3 bases; unmatched junction nucleotides: 10. This CDR3 is built from 18 residues. The CDR3 DNA reads TGTGCCAGCAGCCAGACTAGCGGGAGGGCCCGGTTGATCTACGAGCAGTACTTC. Protein product: CASSQTSGRARLIYEQYF.

The rearrangement links TRBV29-1 to TRBJ2-5; D gene unclear. Germline lookup yields CDR1 SQVTM and CDR2 ANQGSEA. The CDR3 has 11 residues. CDR3 loop: CSSGFQETQYF. The CDR3 coding sequence is TGCAGTTCAGGTTTCCAAGAGACCCAGTACTTC.

The V and J genes are TRBV7-2 and TRBJ2-7; D unresolved. Trimming shortened V by 5 bases and J by 2 bases, and 13 bases separated the two germline ends. Germline V gene data show CDR1 as SGHTA and CDR2 as FQGNSA. The CDR3 is 14 residues long. The CDR3, as DNA: TGTGCCAGCAGCCTCGACCTAAAGACCTACGAGCAGTACTTC. It specifies CASSLDLKTYEQYF.

The chain is built from TRBV23-1 and TRBJ2-5; D remains ambiguous. TRBV23-1 counts as an open reading frame of uncertain function. The length of the CDR3 is 12 residues. Trimming removed 0 bases at V and 5 bases at J, with 4 bases between. The chain's CDR3 is CASSQSWETQYF. The CDR3 DNA reads as TGCGCCAGCAGTCAATCATGGGAGACCCAGTACTTC.

For this clone: Other DNA sequences from this sample encode an identical CDR3 as well. The chain couples TRBV12-5 to TRBJ1-2, with unresolved D. Germline CDR1 reads LGHNT; CDR2 reads FRNRAP. The CDR3 loop spans 11 amino acids. Trimming removed 4 bases at V and 4 bases at J, with 4 bases between. The CDR3 sequence is CASGSGYGYTF. CDR3 nucleotide sequence: TGTGCTAGTGGTTCGGGCTATGGCTACACCTTC.

This rearrangement joins TRBV30 to TRBJ1-6; D gene unclear. V was trimmed by 4 bases and J by 6 bases, leaving 13 bases between them. CDR3 length equals 14 residues. The germline V gene encodes CDR1 GTSNPN and CDR2 SVGIG (reference sequence). CDR3 residues: CAWIRVGVNSPLHF. CDR3 bases: TGTGCCTGGATTCGGGTCGGAGTTAATTCACCCCTCCACTTT.

As DNA, the CDR3 is TGTGCCAGCAGTGAGAACAGGGCCACGTACGAGCAGTACTTC. Its translation is CASSENRATYEQYF. V and J are TRBV6-1 and TRBJ2-7; possibly TRBD1 for D (6 bases). Trimming removed 3 bases at V and 4 bases at J, with 13 bases between. CDR3 length: 14 residues. CDR1 is MNHNS, CDR2 SASEGT, per germline.

The V gene is TRBV7-2, the J gene TRBJ1-3, with no clear D. The germline gives CDR1 SGHTA, CDR2 FQGNSA. The V gene lost 1 base and the J gene lost 2 bases, with 9 bases spanning the gap. The CDR3 contains 15 residues. CDR3 nucleotides: TGTGCCAGCAGCTTAGGGCCGGGTGCTGGAAACACCATATATTTT. Protein product: CASSLGPGAGNTIYF.

This clone was counted between two and nine times. Other DNA sequences within the sample encode an identical CDR3. The chain has TRBV6-1 and TRBJ2-2, with D perhaps being TRBD1 or TRBD2 (5 bases each). Germline CDR1 and CDR2: MNHNS and SASEGT. V dropped 2 bases and J dropped 5 bases, with 9 bases sitting between them. The length of the CDR3 is 14 residues. The CDR3 is CASSEQGRTGELFF. The CDR3 region has the DNA TGTGCCAGCAGTGAACAGGGACGGACCGGGGAGCTGTTTTTT.

To note about this clone: This sample also contains other DNA sequences that code for the same CDR3. The V gene is TRBV7-9, the J gene TRBJ2-7, with a tentative D call TRBD2 (5 bases). CDR3 length: 13 residues. Trimming shortened V by 1 base and J by 3 bases, and 7 bases separated the two germline ends. The germline CDR1 and CDR2 sequences are SEHNR and FQNEAQ (reference sequence). The CDR3 protein is CASSLDGDYEQYF. CDR3 nucleotides: TGTGCCAGCAGCTTAGACGGGGACTACGAGCAGTACTTC. Full variable domain (missing parts from reference TRBV7-9 and TRBJ2-7): DTGVSQNPRHKITKRGQNVTFRCDPISEHNRLYWYRQTLGQGPEFLTYFQNEAQLEKSRLLSDRFSAERPKGSFSTLEIQRTEQGDSAMYLCASSLDGDYEQYFGPGTRLTVT.

This clone was detected only a few times. The identical CDR3 is also encoded by other nucleotide sequences in the sample. The V gene is TRBV30, the J gene TRBJ2-3; D gene unclear. The CDR3 loop spans 11 amino acids. Germline V gives CDR1 GTSNPN, CDR2 SVGIG (reference sequence). Between the trimmed V and J ends, which lost 3 bases and 5 bases, there was a span of 6 bases. CDR3 nucleotide sequence: TGTGCCTGGAGCGCGGAAGATACGCAGTATTTT. Translation: CAWSAEDTQYF.

This clone was counted once. The rearrangement uses TRBV4-3 and TRBJ2-2, with 7 bases lining up with TRBD2. V was pared by 1 base and J by 0 bases, with 8 bases of the junction left unmatched. The CDR3 is 18 amino acids. In germline, CDR1 is LGHNA, CDR2 YSLEER. The CDR3 coding sequence is TGCGCCAGCAGCCAAGGAGATAGCGGGCTTGCGAACACCGGGGAGCTGTTTTTT. Its protein is CASSQGDSGLANTGELFF.

CDR3 coding DNA: TGTGCCAGCAGCTTATACCTAGGCCAGGGGACCCAGTACTTC. Translating gives CASSLYLGQGTQYF. The gene calls are TRBV7-8 and TRBJ2-5; D is perhaps TRBD1 (5 bases). Germline V CDR1 and CDR2: SGHVS, FQNEAQ. The germline V and J ends were trimmed by 2 bases and 7 bases, with 14 bases remaining between them. This CDR3 spans 14 amino acids.

The rearrangement joins TRBV28 to TRBJ1-2; 7 nucleotides line up with TRBD1. CDR1 is MDHEN, CDR2 SYDVKM, per germline. The V gene end was trimmed by 6 bases and the J gene end by 2 bases; junction bases not matched to a gene: 6. The CDR3 totals 14 residues. Here the CDR3 DNA reads TGTGCCAGCAGGGTACCACAGGGGAACTATGGCTACACCTTC. This sequence encodes CASRVPQGNYGYTF.

Turning to this clone: Other DNA sequences in the sample encode the same CDR3. V is TRBV7-8 and J is TRBJ1-2; 8 nucleotides line up with TRBD1. The germline CDR1 and CDR2 sequences are SGHVS and FQNEAQ. The junction had 3 bases not matched to a gene; V was cut back by 5 bases and J by 4 bases. This CDR3 region has 13 residues. The CDR3 sequence is CASSRTGSYGYTF. The CDR3 bases are TGTGCCAGCAGCCGGACAGGGTCCTATGGCTACACCTTC.

CDR3 loop: CASSLQGGGETQYF. The CDR3 coding sequence is TGTGCCAGCAGCTTACAGGGTGGCGGGGAGACCCAGTACTTC. This rearrangement joins TRBV5-4 to TRBJ2-5, with D possibly being TRBD1 (6 bases). Trimming cost V 2 bases and J 5 bases, with 13 bases left between them. The CDR3 extends over 14 amino acids. Germline values: CDR1 SGHNT, CDR2 YYREEE (reference sequence).